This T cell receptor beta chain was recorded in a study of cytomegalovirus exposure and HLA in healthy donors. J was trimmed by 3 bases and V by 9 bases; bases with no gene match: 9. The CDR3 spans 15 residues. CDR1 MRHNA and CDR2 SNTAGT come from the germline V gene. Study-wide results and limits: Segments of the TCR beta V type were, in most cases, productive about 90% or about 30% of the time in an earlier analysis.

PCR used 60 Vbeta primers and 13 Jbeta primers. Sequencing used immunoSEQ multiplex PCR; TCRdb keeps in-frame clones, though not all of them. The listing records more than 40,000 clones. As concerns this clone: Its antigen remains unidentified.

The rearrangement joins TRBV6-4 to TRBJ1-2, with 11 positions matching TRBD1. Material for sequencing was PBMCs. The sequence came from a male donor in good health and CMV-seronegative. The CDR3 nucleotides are TGTGCCAGATTCGGTGGGACAGGGGGAGACTATGGCTACACCTTC. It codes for CARFGGTGGDYGYTF.